This T cell receptor beta chain comes out of a study of regulatory T cells in long-lasting Graves disease. General study findings and limits: Persistent-disease Graves' patients showed less TCR diversity than new cases. Patients with persistent disease showed a bias toward TRBV28, TRBJ1-2 and TRBJ2-5. The small sample size may have reduced accuracy.

At least ten counts were recorded for this clonotype. Its antigen is not known. Germline CDR1 reads SNHLY; CDR2 reads FYNNEI. V lost 6 bases to trimming and J lost 6 bases, with 11 bases between them. This CDR3 has 13 amino acids. According to the study, TCR beta libraries were built with iRepertoire HTBI primers and CDR3-region Arm-PCR. TCRdb passed the multiplex PCR reads through MiXCR, listing each CDR3 protein once. The data hold roughly 450,000 distinct CDR3 sequences, with about 22% observed a single time. Regarding time point: persistent/refractory GD, antithyroid drugs over 5 years with positive TRAb. From PBMCs, RNA was extracted and then used to make the TCR library. American Thyroid Association guidelines defined how Graves' disease was diagnosed.

The material was peripheral blood mononuclear cells (PBMCs), obtained when the disease was refractory, from a patient treated with antithyroid drugs. This sequence joins TRBV2 and TRBJ2-2; no clear D. The receptor was isolated from a female donor with Graves disease. As DNA, the CDR3 is TGTGCCAGCAGAGACGACTCTCCCGGGGAGCTGTTTTTT. It specifies CASRDDSPGELFF.